These 9 T cell receptor beta chains originate from one sample sequenced in a study of T cell responses to AZD1222 COVID-19 vaccine. TCRdb's table, derived via immunoSEQ multiplex PCR, lists solely in-frame clones and lacks some. The profile covers some 170,000 clones, with around 94% appearing a single time and 2.6% taken by the ten largest. The sample was peripheral blood, taken on day 0 of AZD1222 vaccination. Source of these receptors: an adult in good health.

The chain carries TRBV29-1 and TRBJ2-7; D unclear. Per germline, CDR1 SQVTM and CDR2 ANQGSEA. The CDR3 contains 11 residues. V lost 7 bases, J lost 0 bases, and 7 bases lay in between. CDR3 amino acids: CSALTSYEQYF. CDR3 nucleotide sequence: TGCAGCGCCCTGACCTCCTACGAGCAGTACTTC.

This clone was observed a single time. An end of the junction does not agree with germline; a read error may underlie this. The chain recombines TRBV18 with TRBJ2-7, with 7 bases identical to TRBD1. CDR3 size: 11 residues. CDR1 is KGHSH and CDR2 is LQKENI in the germline V gene. The chain's CDR3 is CASSSLTGTDF. DNA of the CDR3: TGTGCCAGCTCGTCACTTACCGGGACAGACTTC. Full variable domain (outside the CDR3, taken from reference TRBV18 and TRBJ2-7): NAGVMQNPRHLVRRRGQEARLRCSPMKGHSHVYWYRQLPEEGLKFMVYLQKENIIDESGMPKERFSAEFPKEGPSILRIQQVVRGDSAAYFCASSSLTGTDFGPGTRLTVT.

The chain recombines TRBV6-5 with TRBJ1-5, with D tentatively TRBD1 (5 bases). In germline, CDR1 is MNHEY, CDR2 SVGAGI. V was clipped by 6 bases and J by 4 bases, with 7 bases between them. The CDR3 covers 12 residues. The CDR3 nucleotides are TGTGCCAGCAGGCGGGGGAATCAGCCCCAGCATTTT. Its protein product is CASRRGNQPQHF.

The chain recombines TRBV5-1 with TRBJ2-7, with TRBD1 matching 7 bases. The CDR3 loop spans 14 amino acids. CDR1 and CDR2 from the germline V gene are SGHRS and YFSETQ. With V trimmed by 7 bases and J by 1 base, 8 bases remained unmatched. Here the CDR3 reads CASSRQGTSYEQYF. DNA of the CDR3: TGCGCCAGCTCTAGACAGGGCACTTCCTACGAGCAGTACTTC.

The chain combines TRBV7-9 with TRBJ2-7; the match to TRBD2 covers 7 bases. Germline assignment: CDR1 SEHNR and CDR2 FQNEAQ (reference sequence). V trimming: 3 bases; J trimming: 0 bases; junction bases outside the gene matches: 8. The CDR3 sequence is 16 residues long. CDR3: CASSFSSSGNSYEQYF. For the CDR3, the DNA is TGTGCCAGCAGCTTTTCTTCTAGCGGCAACTCCTACGAGCAGTACTTC.

The J gene is TRBJ1-2, the V gene TRBV6-5; 8 bases align to TRBD1. The CDR3 sequence is 13 residues long. From germline, CDR1 is MNHEY and CDR2 SVGAGI. With 4 bases clipped from V and 8 bases from J, the junction kept 6 bases outside the gene matches. CDR3 amino acids: CASSSRGPGGYTF. The CDR3 nucleotides read TGTGCCAGCAGTTCCAGGGGGCCTGGAGGCTACACCTTC.

The chain has TRBV5-1 and TRBJ1-1, with TRBD1 as a possible D gene (5 bases). This CDR3 is built from 14 residues. Per germline, CDR1 SGHRS and CDR2 YFSETQ. Trimming removed 3 bases at V and 0 bases at J, with 9 bases between. The CDR3 sequence: CASSSTTVNTEAFF. CDR3 bases: TGCGCCAGCAGCTCCACGACAGTGAACACTGAAGCTTTCTTT.

The chain recombines TRBV19 with TRBJ1-5; tentatively, D is TRBD1 (5 bases). Germline assignment: CDR1 LNHDA and CDR2 SQIVND (reference sequence). V lost 5 bases to trimming and J lost 1 base, with 12 bases between them. The CDR3 covers 15 residues. CDR3 amino acids: CASSPEQGSNQPQHF. The CDR3 nucleotides read TGTGCCAGTAGTCCCGAGCAGGGCAGCAATCAGCCCCAGCATTTT.

V gene TRBV4-1 combines with J gene TRBJ1-5; TRBD1 might be the D (6 bases). V gave up 0 bases and J gave up 7 bases, with 13 bases separating them. This CDR3 spans 15 amino acids. The germline CDR1 and CDR2 sequences are MGHRA and YSYEKL. The CDR3 DNA follows: TGCGCCAGCAGCCAAGAAAGGCAGGGGTGGCAGCCCCAGCATTTT. It translates to CASSQERQGWQPQHF.